These 20 T cell receptor beta chains share one sample of origin, sequenced in a study of cytomegalovirus exposure and HLA in healthy donors. The PCR contained 60 Vbeta and 13 Jbeta primers. Here immunoSEQ multiplex PCR was the method, and the copy in TCRdb shows in-frame clones only, minus some. Here the sample spans roughly 120,000 clones, approximately 68% being singletons. The sequencing input was PBMCs. Receptor source: a man aged 25-40 years in good health and CMV-seropositive.

The chain has TRBV4-3 and TRBJ2-1, with 11 bases identical to TRBD2. V lost 0 bases, J lost 8 bases, and 9 bases stayed unmatched. The CDR3 sequence is 17 residues long. Germline CDR1 LGHNA, CDR2 YSLEER. The CDR3 protein is CASSQDYGASGRYEQFF. DNA for the CDR3: TGCGCCAGCAGCCAAGATTACGGGGCTAGCGGGAGGTATGAGCAGTTCTTC.

The J gene is TRBJ1-4, the V gene TRBV6-6, with a tentative D call TRBD1 (6 bases). V was cut by 6 bases and J by 0 bases, with 11 bases left in between. Germline CDR1 MNHNY, CDR2 SVGAGI (reference sequence). CDR3 length: 15 residues. Written as DNA, the CDR3 is TGTGCCAGCAGCCAACAGGGCTCAACTAATGAAAAACTGTTTTTT. Amino acids: CASSQQGSTNEKLFF.

The chain is built from TRBV5-1 and TRBJ1-1; D not certain. CDR3 length equals 13 residues. Between the trimmed V and J ends, which lost 3 bases and 8 bases, there was a span of 14 bases. Germline lookup yields CDR1 SGHRS and CDR2 YFSETQ. In nucleotides, the CDR3 is TGCGCCAGCAGCTATGCGGATGATACGGAAGCTTTCTTT. This codes for CASSYADDTEAFF.

Points on this clone: Distinct nucleotide sequences in the sample also encode this CDR3. The chain combines TRBV9 with TRBJ2-2; 7 bases agree with TRBD2. The CDR3 extends over 15 amino acids. The V and J ends lost 1 base and 2 bases, in that order; junction bases with no gene match: 2. Germline CDR1 reads SGDLS; CDR2 reads YYNGEE. CDR3 bases: TGTGCCAGCAGCGTACTAGCGGCAAACACCGGGGAGCTGTTTTTT. This codes for CASSVLAANTGELFF.

J is TRBJ1-2 and V is TRBV7-3; 7 bases are a match to TRBD1. Germline trimming cut 2 bases from V and 4 bases from J; bases unmatched to any gene: 10. The CDR3 runs to 16 residues. CDR1 is SGHTA and CDR2 is FQGTGA in the germline V gene. CDR3 coding DNA: TGTGCCAGCAGCTTACATAGTCAGGGGGTCGGCTATGGCTACACCTTC. Protein: CASSLHSQGVGYGYTF.

This chain joins TRBV5-1 and TRBJ1-4, with 7 bases lining up with TRBD1. Germline CDR1 is SGHRS and CDR2 is YFSETQ. The CDR3 totals 16 residues. V lost 2 bases, J lost 2 bases, and 6 bases stayed unmatched. The CDR3: CASSLLGTATNEKLFF. CDR3 DNA: TGCGCCAGCAGCTTACTTGGGACAGCTACTAATGAAAAACTGTTTTTT.

The gene calls are TRBV2 and TRBJ2-7, with TRBD1 matching over 7 bases. J lost 4 bases, V lost 6 bases, and 6 bases had no gene match. The germline V gene encodes CDR1 SNHLY and CDR2 FYNNEI. The CDR3 covers 13 residues. The CDR3 nucleotides are TGTGCCAGCAGGCCGGACAGGTTTTACGAGCAGTACTTC. As protein: CASRPDRFYEQYF.

This rearrangement joins TRBV7-6 to TRBJ2-7; D ambiguous. Trimming left V 3 bases short and J 1 base short, with 13 bases between. This CDR3 is 15 amino acids long. The germline V gene encodes CDR1 SGHVS and CDR2 FNYEAQ. The CDR3 reads CASSLHSLGSYEQYF. The CDR3 nucleotides are TGTGCCAGCAGCTTGCACAGCTTAGGATCCTACGAGCAGTACTTC.

The chain carries TRBV2 and TRBJ1-2, with 8 bases that match TRBD1. The length of the CDR3 is 14 residues. The V and J ends lost 6 bases and 4 bases, in that order; junction bases with no gene match: 7. CDR1 and CDR2 from the germline V gene are SNHLY and FYNNEI. The CDR3 sequence: CASRGDRIAYGYTF. The CDR3 DNA follows: TGTGCCAGCAGGGGGGACAGGATCGCCTATGGCTACACCTTC.

The chain combines TRBV5-1 with TRBJ2-2; D is perhaps TRBD1 (6 bases). V was trimmed by 3 bases and J by 6 bases, leaving 15 bases between them. The CDR3 consists of 15 residues. CDR1 is SGHRS, CDR2 YFSETQ, per germline. The DNA of the CDR3 is TGCGCCAGCAGCTGGGGACGGACAGTTGCCGGGGAGCTGTTTTTT. It encodes CASSWGRTVAGELFF.

The genes are TRBV11-3 and TRBJ2-7, with D perhaps matching TRBD2 (5 bases). This CDR3 has 12 residues. Germline values: CDR1 SGHNT, CDR2 YENEEA. Deletions cut 1 base from V and 5 bases from J, with 6 bases between. The CDR3 reads CASSLAGDEQYF. In DNA, the CDR3 is TGTGCCAGCAGCTTAGCCGGGGACGAGCAGTACTTC.

V is TRBV25-1 and J is TRBJ1-1; D is ambiguous. The CDR3 extends over 14 amino acids. Per germline, CDR1 MGHDK and CDR2 SYGVNS. V shed 7 bases and J shed 3 bases, with 15 bases lying between them. CDR3 sequence: CASTPSGVYTEAFF. CDR3 coding DNA: TGTGCCAGCACCCCCAGCGGAGTGTACACTGAAGCTTTCTTT.

The J gene is TRBJ2-2, the V gene TRBV30, with 7 nucleotides matching TRBD2. CDR3 size: 13 residues. The germline gives CDR1 GTSNPN, CDR2 SVGIG (reference sequence). As DNA, the CDR3 is TGTGGGGCGGGAGTTCGGAACACCGGGGAGCTGTTTTTT. Protein product: CGAGVRNTGELFF.

This clone was detected a few times. V is TRBV23-1 and J is TRBJ1-3; D is ambiguous. TRBV23-1 is identified as an open reading frame with a role that is uncertain. With 0 bases removed from V and 0 bases from J, the gap between germline ends came to 12 bases. CDR3 length: 17 residues. CDR3 nucleotides: TGCGCCAGCAGTCAATCATCGGACTGCAACTCTGGAAACACCATATATTTT. Translated, it gives CASSQSSDCNSGNTIYF.

The chain has TRBV7-3 and TRBJ1-1; a possible D gene is TRBD1 (6 bases). CDR1 and CDR2 from the germline V gene are SGHTA and FQGTGA. This CDR3 has 15 residues. V lost 2 bases to trimming and J lost 5 bases, with 15 bases between them. The CDR3 is CASSLLGGLRTEAFF. CDR3 in DNA: TGTGCCAGCAGCTTATTGGGGGGGCTAAGGACTGAAGCTTTCTTT.

This clone occurred once. The chain has TRBV5-6 and TRBJ2-3; TRBD2 matches 8 bases. The V segment lost 4 bases and the J segment 6 bases; nucleotides outside the gene matches: 13. Germline loops: CDR1 SGHDT, CDR2 YYEEEE. The CDR3 has 16 residues. The CDR3 loop reads CASSRTAGTREDTQYF. CDR3 DNA sequence: TGTGCCAGCAGCAGGACAGCCGGGACTAGGGAGGATACGCAGTATTTT.

This clone was seen only a few times. The chain recombines TRBV2 with TRBJ2-3, with 14 bases fitting TRBD2. The V gene end was trimmed by 6 bases and the J gene end by 5 bases; junction bases not matched to a gene: 4. The length of the CDR3 is 15 residues. Germline V gene data show CDR1 as SNHLY and CDR2 as FYNNEI. CDR3 loop: CASRGLAGVVDTQYF. In nucleotides, the CDR3 is TGTGCCAGCAGGGGACTAGCGGGAGTGGTAGATACGCAGTATTTT.

The V and J genes are TRBV15 and TRBJ2-2, with TRBD2 matching 9 bases. The CDR3 is made up of 16 amino acids. Per the germline V gene, CDR1 is LNHNV and CDR2 is YYDKDF (reference sequence). V lost 1 base, J lost 5 bases, and 5 bases stayed unmatched. CDR3 DNA sequence: TGTGCCACCAGCAGAGTAGAAACTAGCGGGACCGGGGAGCTGTTTTTT. Translating gives CATSRVETSGTGELFF.

The rearrangement uses TRBV11-2 and TRBJ2-7, with 7 positions matching TRBD2. V gave up 5 bases and J gave up 1 base; unmatched junction bases: 2. Germline values: CDR1 SGHAT, CDR2 FQNNGV. CDR3 length equals 13 residues. The CDR3, as DNA: TGTGCCAGCAGCCCCGGGAGGTCCTACGAGCAGTACTTC. It yields the protein CASSPGRSYEQYF.

The V gene is TRBV5-1, the J gene TRBJ2-1, with 9 nucleotides matching TRBD2. The CDR3 covers 14 residues. Germline CDR1 is SGHRS and CDR2 is YFSETQ. J was trimmed by 5 bases and V by 6 bases; bases with no gene match: 6. This chain's CDR3 is CASTPTSGNNEQFF. The CDR3 DNA sequence: TGCGCCAGCACCCCGACTAGCGGAAACAATGAGCAGTTCTTC.